The 26 T cell receptor beta chains in this list originate from one sample, sequenced in a study of T cell responses to AZD1222 COVID-19 vaccine. Libraries were prepared by immunoSEQ multiplex PCR; TCRdb keeps only in-frame clonotypes and omits some of them. The data contain 90,000 to 140,000 clones, roughly 90% of them singletons. The material was peripheral blood, obtained on day 0 of AZD1222 vaccination. Receptors were obtained from an adult in good health.

The chain uses TRBV19 and TRBJ1-1; D uncertain. The CDR3 consists of 13 residues. V lost 7 bases, J lost 4 bases, and 13 bases lay in between. Germline CDR1 LNHDA, CDR2 SQIVND (reference sequence). Here the CDR3 reads CASNPQAGTEAFF. As DNA, the CDR3 is TGTGCCAGTAACCCCCAAGCGGGCACTGAAGCTTTCTTT.

This chain connects TRBV10-3 to TRBJ1-5; D is undetermined. The CDR3 is 13 amino acids. Trimming removed 8 bases from V and 4 bases from J, with 12 bases in between. Germline values: CDR1 ENHRY, CDR2 SYGVKD. CDR3 nucleotide sequence: TGTGCCATCGGATTGGCAGAAAATCAGCCCCAGCATTTT. Translated: CAIGLAENQPQHF.

The rearrangement joins TRBV7-9 to TRBJ2-1; 13 bases are shared with TRBD2. Per germline, CDR1 SEHNR and CDR2 FQNEAQ (reference sequence). The CDR3 runs to 16 residues. Germline trimming cut 5 bases from V and 7 bases from J; bases unmatched to any gene: 8. The CDR3 DNA is TGTGCCAGCAGCCATACTAGCGGGAGGGCCGGGAATGAGCAGTTCTTC. This gives the protein CASSHTSGRAGNEQFF.

The J gene is TRBJ2-1, the V gene TRBV6-5, with 7 bases aligning to TRBD2. Per the germline V gene, CDR1 is MNHEY and CDR2 is SVGAGI. CDR3 length equals 15 residues. With V trimmed by 5 bases and J by 8 bases, 12 bases remained unmatched. The CDR3 here is CASSPTLAESDEQFF. Here the CDR3 DNA reads TGTGCCAGCAGTCCCACCCTAGCGGAGAGCGATGAGCAGTTCTTC.

The chain couples TRBV7-9 to TRBJ2-7; the D gene is possibly TRBD2 (5 bases). This CDR3 has 14 amino acids. V dropped 4 bases and J dropped 0 bases, with 10 bases sitting between them. Germline values: CDR1 SEHNR, CDR2 FQNEAQ (reference sequence). The CDR3 DNA reads TGTGCCAGCAGCTCCGACGGGAACTCCTACGAGCAGTACTTC. This translates into CASSSDGNSYEQYF. The variable domain in full, completed from reference TRBV7-9 and TRBJ2-7, reads DTGVSQNPRHKITKRGQNVTFRCDPISEHNRLYWYRQTLGQGPEFLTYFQNEAQLEKSRLLSDRFSAERPKGSFSTLEIQRTEQGDSAMYLCASSSDGNSYEQYFGPGTRLTVT.

This clone appeared once. The chain is built from TRBV6-4 and TRBJ1-6; D is undetermined. Looked up from germline, CDR1 is MRHNA and CDR2 is SNTAGT. Between the trimmed V and J ends, which lost 5 bases and 7 bases, there was a span of 12 bases. There are 14 residues in the CDR3. This CDR3 reads CASSKHKANSPLHF. The CDR3 DNA is TGTGCCAGCAGTAAACACAAAGCAAATTCACCCCTCCACTTT.

V gene TRBV27 combines with J gene TRBJ2-1; D gene unclear. The germline gives CDR1 MNHEY, CDR2 SMNVEV (reference sequence). Trimming pared 3 bases from V and 0 bases from J, leaving 12 bases between. The CDR3 spans 16 residues. The DNA of the CDR3 is TGTGCCAGCAGTTTTTCAGCCTCCAGCTCCTACAATGAGCAGTTCTTC. Its protein is CASSFSASSSYNEQFF.

The genes are TRBV19 and TRBJ2-2, with D unclear. Germline CDR1 is LNHDA and CDR2 is SQIVND (reference sequence). The CDR3 is made up of 15 amino acids. V was trimmed by 7 bases and J by 3 bases, leaving 15 bases between them. The CDR3 region is CASTWTLAYTGELFF. The CDR3 DNA is TGTGCCAGTACCTGGACCCTGGCCTACACCGGGGAGCTGTTTTTT. Full variable domain (missing parts from reference TRBV19 and TRBJ2-2): DGGITQSPKYLFRKEGQNVTLSCEQNLNHDAMYWYRQDPGQGLRLIYYSQIVNDFQKGDIAEGYSVSREKKESFPLTVTSAQKNPTAFYLCASTWTLAYTGELFFGEGSRLTVL.

This clone was counted many times. V is TRBV3-1 (or the pseudogene TRBV3-2) and J is TRBJ2-3, with 10 bases aligning to TRBD2. The V and J ends lost 0 bases and 1 base, in that order; junction bases with no gene match: 10. Looked up from germline, CDR1 is LGHDT and CDR2 is YNNKEL (reference sequence). CDR3 length: 19 amino acids. The CDR3 loop is CASSQDRVLAGPRTDTQYF. In DNA, the CDR3 is TGTGCCAGCAGCCAAGATCGTGTACTAGCGGGACCACGCACAGATACGCAGTATTTT.

V gene TRBV27 combines with J gene TRBJ1-1; perhaps TRBD1 as D (5 bases). The germline V gene has CDR1 MNHEY and CDR2 SMNVEV (reference sequence). The CDR3 consists of 14 residues. The V end lost 5 bases, the J end lost 1 base, and 11 bases lay between the germline ends. This CDR3 reads CASSPGTPNTEAFF. The CDR3 coding sequence is TGTGCCAGCAGTCCCGGGACCCCGAACACTGAAGCTTTCTTT.

This chain links TRBV2 with TRBJ2-3; the match to TRBD2 covers 9 bases. The CDR3 spans 14 residues. CDR1 SNHLY and CDR2 FYNNEI come from the germline V gene. The junction had 7 bases not matched to a gene; V was cut back by 7 bases and J by 5 bases. CDR3 in amino acids: CASTRGLAGDTQYF. In DNA form, the CDR3 reads TGTGCCAGCACTAGGGGACTAGCCGGAGATACGCAGTATTTT.

This chain joins TRBV14 and TRBJ1-2; maybe TRBD1 (5 bases). In germline, CDR1 is SGHDN, CDR2 FVKESK. The V and J ends lost 1 base and 12 bases respectively, with 12 bases between them. CDR3 length: 12 residues. The CDR3 spells CASSQGDAYHTF. CDR3 nucleotide sequence: TGTGCCAGCAGCCAAGGGGACGCTTACCACACCTTC. Full variable domain (rest looked up from reference TRBV14 and TRBJ1-2): EAGVTQFPSHSVIEKGQTVTLRCDPISGHDNLYWYRRVMGKEIKFLLHFVKESKQDESGMPNNRFLAERTGGTYSTLKVQPAELEDSGVYFCASSQGDAYHTFGSGTRLTVV.

The V and J genes are TRBV7-9 and TRBJ2-7; D remains unclear. The length of the CDR3 is 10 residues. Per germline, CDR1 SEHNR and CDR2 FQNEAQ (reference sequence). The CDR3 here is CATGTYEQYF. As DNA, the CDR3 is TGTGCAACGGGTACCTACGAGCAGTACTTC.

A single count supports this clone. V gene TRBV5-4 combines with J gene TRBJ2-7, with TRBD1 identical over 7 bases. The CDR3 covers 13 residues. Germline values: CDR1 SGHNT, CDR2 YYREEE (reference sequence). V lost 3 bases and J lost 3; bases outside the gene matches: 3. The CDR3 nucleotides are TGTGCCAGCAGCTACACAGGGGACTACGAGCAGTACTTC. It yields the protein CASSYTGDYEQYF.

The DNA for the CDR3 is TGTGCCAGCAGTTCGACTAGCGGGGATACGCAGTATTTT. Its protein product is CASSSTSGDTQYF. This chain uses TRBV12-3 or TRBV12-4 with TRBJ2-3; 10 nucleotides agree with TRBD2. The CDR3 has 13 amino acids. The V segment lost 4 bases and the J segment 6 bases; nucleotides outside the gene matches: 1.

This rearrangement joins TRBV20-1 to TRBJ2-1; no firm D call. V was shortened by 6 bases and J by 2 bases, with 14 bases between the two germline ends. The CDR3 loop spans 14 amino acids. Germline CDR1 DFQATT, CDR2 SNEGSKA (reference sequence). The CDR3 DNA follows: TGCAGTGCAAGTGGACCCTACACCTACAATGAGCAGTTCTTC. Its translation is CSASGPYTYNEQFF.

The V and J genes are TRBV27 and TRBJ2-6; D gene ambiguous. The CDR3 extends over 15 amino acids. Trimming removed 5 bases from V and 3 bases from J, with 11 bases in between. CDR1 and CDR2 from the germline V gene are MNHEY and SMNVEV (reference sequence). CDR3 in amino acids: CASSPPGYGANVLTF. In nucleotides, the CDR3 is TGTGCCAGCAGTCCCCCCGGCTATGGGGCCAACGTCCTGACTTTC.

The chain joins TRBV19 to TRBJ2-2; D possibly corresponds to TRBD2 (5 bases). The V gene's germline CDR1 is LNHDA and CDR2 SQIVND (reference sequence). Trimming removed 7 bases at V and 0 bases at J, with 9 bases between. The CDR3 extends over 14 amino acids. Written as DNA, the CDR3 is TGTGCCAGTAAGGAGGCTGCGAACACCGGGGAGCTGTTTTTT. Translation gives CASKEAANTGELFF.

This sequence joins TRBV10-3 and TRBJ2-2; 11 bases align to TRBD2. The CDR3 totals 19 residues. In germline, CDR1 is ENHRY, CDR2 SYGVKD. V dropped 6 bases and J dropped 5; count of bases not matched to a gene: 17. The CDR3 protein is CAISASVGLAGGLTGELFF. For the CDR3, the DNA is TGTGCCATCAGCGCCAGTGTGGGTCTAGCGGGAGGTCTGACCGGGGAGCTGTTTTTT.

This chain joins TRBV19 and TRBJ2-7, with TRBD2 identical over 11 bases. The length of the CDR3 is 15 residues. The V gene's germline CDR1 is LNHDA and CDR2 SQIVND (reference sequence). The trim removed 2 bases at V and 4 bases at J, leaving 4 bases unmatched. In DNA, the CDR3 is TGTGCCAGTAGTATAACTAGCGGGAGACTTTACGAGCAGTACTTC. Its protein is CASSITSGRLYEQYF.

The CDR3 DNA follows: TGTGCCACCAGTGATGCCCCGGGGTACGAGCAGTACTTC. It translates to CATSDAPGYEQYF. The chain joins TRBV24-1 to TRBJ2-7; D possibly corresponds to TRBD2 (5 bases). This CDR3 comprises 13 residues. Per germline, CDR1 KGHDR and CDR2 SFDVKD. Between the trimmed V and J ends, which lost 3 bases and 4 bases, there was a span of 9 bases.

The rearrangement uses TRBV19 and TRBJ2-2; 7 bases are a match to TRBD1. There are 14 residues in the CDR3. Germline assignment: CDR1 LNHDA and CDR2 SQIVND (reference sequence). V was clipped by 5 bases and J by 1 base; unmatched bases: 1. The CDR3 nucleotides read TGTGCCAGTAGTTGGGACAGGAACACCGGGGAGCTGTTTTTT. This translates into CASSWDRNTGELFF.

The CDR3, as DNA: TGCGCCAGCAGCCTCCGGAACGGACCAGCGGGGAGACAGGTGGCAGATACGCAGTATTTT. Translating gives CASSLRNGPAGRQVADTQYF. The genes are TRBV5-1 and TRBJ2-3; D may be TRBD2 (7 bases). The CDR3 totals 20 residues. V was clipped by 4 bases and J by 4 bases, with 31 bases between them. Germline loops: CDR1 SGHRS, CDR2 YFSETQ.

This clone occurred once. The chain carries TRBV18 and TRBJ2-3; TRBD2 agrees at 7 bases. From germline, CDR1 is KGHSH and CDR2 LQKENI. Unmatched junction bases numbered 3, after V lost 3 bases and J lost 3 bases. The CDR3 runs to 14 residues. This CDR3 reads CASSPRGGTDTQYF. CDR3 nucleotides: TGTGCCAGCTCACCGCGGGGAGGGACAGATACGCAGTATTTT.

V gene TRBV7-5 combines with J gene TRBJ1-5; the DNA was not used to check the table's D call, TRBD1. TRBV7-5 is recorded as a pseudogene. The CDR3 loop spans 16 amino acids. CDR3 in DNA: TGTGCCAGAACCATTACAGCTGGGACAGGAAATCAGCCCCAGCATTTT. Protein: CARTITAGTGNQPQHF.

This sequence joins TRBV27 and TRBJ1-2; D is unclear. Trimming removed 3 bases from V and 7 bases from J, with 12 bases in between. The germline gives CDR1 MNHEY, CDR2 SMNVEV (reference sequence). CDR3 length: 13 amino acids. The CDR3 sequence: CASSFGGSPGYTF. The CDR3 bases are TGTGCCAGCAGTTTCGGAGGATCCCCTGGCTACACCTTC.